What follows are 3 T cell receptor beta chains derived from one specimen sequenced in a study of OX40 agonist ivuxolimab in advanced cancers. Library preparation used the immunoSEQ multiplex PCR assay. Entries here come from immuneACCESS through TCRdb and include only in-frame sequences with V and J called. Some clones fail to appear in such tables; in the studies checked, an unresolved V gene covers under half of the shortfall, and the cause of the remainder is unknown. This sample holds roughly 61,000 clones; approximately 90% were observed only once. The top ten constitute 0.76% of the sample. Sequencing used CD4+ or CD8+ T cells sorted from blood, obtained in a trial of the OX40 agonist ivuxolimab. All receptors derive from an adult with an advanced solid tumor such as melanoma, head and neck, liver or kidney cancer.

The CDR3 region is CAWSRQGVKYTF. In DNA, the CDR3 is TGTGCCTGGAGCCGACAGGGGGTTAAATACACCTTC. The V gene is TRBV30, the J gene TRBJ1-2, with 9 bases aligning to TRBD1. V dropped 3 bases and J dropped 11; count of bases not matched to a gene: 7. Germline CDR1 reads GTSNPN; CDR2 reads SVGIG (reference sequence). The CDR3 length is 12 residues.

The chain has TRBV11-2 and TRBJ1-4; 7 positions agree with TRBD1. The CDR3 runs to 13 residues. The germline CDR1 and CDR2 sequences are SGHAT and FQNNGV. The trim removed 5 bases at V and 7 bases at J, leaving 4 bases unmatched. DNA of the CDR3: TGTGCCAGCAGCCCAAGACAGGGTGAAAAACTGTTTTTT. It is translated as CASSPRQGEKLFF.

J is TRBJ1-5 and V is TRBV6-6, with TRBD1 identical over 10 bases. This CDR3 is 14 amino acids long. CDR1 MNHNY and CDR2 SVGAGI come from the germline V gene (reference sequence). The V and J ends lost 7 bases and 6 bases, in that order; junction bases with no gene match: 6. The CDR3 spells CASTLTGGIQPQHF. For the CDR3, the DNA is TGTGCCAGCACCCTGACAGGGGGCATTCAGCCCCAGCATTTT.